This TCR beta chain was retrieved from a study of T cells after yellow fever vaccination. For the study at large: SMART-Seq v4 Ultra Low Input handled preparation of low-cell-number fractions.

TCRdb fed the 5' RACE reads into MiXCR, producing one record per CDR3 protein. The repertoire holds more than 90,000 distinct CDR3 sequences, with roughly 8.9% as singletons. The table lists this clonotype with a few counts. The CDR3 covers 14 residues. The J segment lost 4 bases and the V segment lost 4 bases, leaving 4 bases of the junction unmatched. CDR1 and CDR2 (germline): MNHEY, SVGEGT. This receptor was obtained from a man aged 25-45 years who received the YFV17D yellow fever vaccine. The chain uses TRBV6-2 or TRBV6-3 and TRBJ2-1; 7 positions agree with TRBD1. Material: CD8+ T cells sorted from PBMCs, obtained 45 days after the yellow fever booster vaccination. The CDR3: CASSWGTAYNEQFF. For the CDR3, the DNA is TGTGCCAGCAGTTGGGGGACAGCATACAATGAGCAGTTCTTC.